The source of this T cell receptor (beta chain) is a study of T cells after yellow fever vaccination. Study-wide results and limits: Although the secondary response was weaker, it peaked faster, at day 5 versus 15.

With respect to this clonotype: Its cognate antigen is unknown.

V lost 7 bases and J lost 7, with 34 bases in between. The CDR3 is made up of 19 amino acids. The germline V gene encodes CDR1 SGHRS and CDR2 YFSETQ. Each CDR3 protein gets one entry after TCRdb re-called the 5' RACE reads with MiXCR. This sample has a few hundred thousand distinct CDR3 sequences, with more than 9% found just once. The starting material was PBMCs, obtained on the day of the first yellow fever vaccination. This clonotype originated in a man aged 18 to 30 who received the YFV17D yellow fever vaccine. The V and J genes are TRBV5-1 and TRBJ2-3; D is perhaps TRBD1 (6 bases). CDR3 protein: CASRPRGQFRQEAWNTQYF. The CDR3 bases are TGCGCCAGCCGGCCTCGGGGACAATTCCGACAGGAAGCTTGGAATACGCAGTATTTT.